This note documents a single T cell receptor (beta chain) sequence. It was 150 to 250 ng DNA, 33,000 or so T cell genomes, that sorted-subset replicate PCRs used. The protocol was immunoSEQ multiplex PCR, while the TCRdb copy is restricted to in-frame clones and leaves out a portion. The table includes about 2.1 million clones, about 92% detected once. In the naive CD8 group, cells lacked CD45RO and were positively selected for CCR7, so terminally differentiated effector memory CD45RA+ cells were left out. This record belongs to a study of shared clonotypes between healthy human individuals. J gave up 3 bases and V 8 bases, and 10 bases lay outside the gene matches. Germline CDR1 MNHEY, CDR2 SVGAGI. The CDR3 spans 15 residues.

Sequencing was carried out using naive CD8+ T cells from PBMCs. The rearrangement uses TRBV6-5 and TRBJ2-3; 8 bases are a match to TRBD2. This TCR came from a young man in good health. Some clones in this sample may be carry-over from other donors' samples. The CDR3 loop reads CASGPREGGTDTQYF. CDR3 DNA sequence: TGTGCCAGCGGACCTCGGGAGGGGGGAACAGATACGCAGTATTTT.